The sequence of this TCR beta chain was determined in a study of neoadjuvant nivolumab and ipilimumab in lung cancer. Study conclusions and caveats: Only a single major-pathologic-response sample was available for clonality analysis. TCR sequencing covered a small number of samples. Resected tumors had greater TCR richness and clonality than uninvolved lung.

The ends were cut back, 5 bases at V and 6 bases at J, with 11 bases in the middle. The CDR3 loop spans 11 amino acids. Per germline, CDR1 DFQATT and CDR2 SNEGSKA (reference sequence). The table came from immunoSEQ multiplex PCR; TCRdb's copy has only in-frame clones and leaves some out. The sample lists thousands of clones; about 85% were seen once. This clone was seen once. No antigen is known for it. The TCR sequence derives from an adult with non-small cell lung cancer. The J gene is TRBJ2-7, the V gene TRBV20-1, with a tentative D call TRBD1 (5 bases). The sample consisted of adjacent normal lung tissue, taken after neoadjuvant nivolumab, alone or with ipilimumab, at or shortly before surgery. The CDR3 is CSAYQGTEQYF. Here the CDR3 DNA reads TGCAGTGCTTATCAGGGAACCGAGCAGTACTTC.